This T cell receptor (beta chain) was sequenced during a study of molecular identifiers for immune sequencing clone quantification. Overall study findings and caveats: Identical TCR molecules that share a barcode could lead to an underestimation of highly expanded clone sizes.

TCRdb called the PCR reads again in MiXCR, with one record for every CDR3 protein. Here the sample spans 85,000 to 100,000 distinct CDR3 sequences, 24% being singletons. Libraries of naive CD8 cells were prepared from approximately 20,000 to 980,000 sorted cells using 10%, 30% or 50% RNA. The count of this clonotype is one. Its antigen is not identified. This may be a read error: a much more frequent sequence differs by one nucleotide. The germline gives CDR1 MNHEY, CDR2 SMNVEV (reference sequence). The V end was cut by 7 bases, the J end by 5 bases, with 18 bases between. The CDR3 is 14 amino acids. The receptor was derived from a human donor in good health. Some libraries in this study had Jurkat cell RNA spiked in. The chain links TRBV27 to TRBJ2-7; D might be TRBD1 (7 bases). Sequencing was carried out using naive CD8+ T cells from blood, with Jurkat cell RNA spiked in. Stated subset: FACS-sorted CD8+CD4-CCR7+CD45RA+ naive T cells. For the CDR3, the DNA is TGTGCCAGCAAGCTTCAGGGGGGTACCAACGAGCAGTACTTC. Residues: CASKLQGGTNEQYF.